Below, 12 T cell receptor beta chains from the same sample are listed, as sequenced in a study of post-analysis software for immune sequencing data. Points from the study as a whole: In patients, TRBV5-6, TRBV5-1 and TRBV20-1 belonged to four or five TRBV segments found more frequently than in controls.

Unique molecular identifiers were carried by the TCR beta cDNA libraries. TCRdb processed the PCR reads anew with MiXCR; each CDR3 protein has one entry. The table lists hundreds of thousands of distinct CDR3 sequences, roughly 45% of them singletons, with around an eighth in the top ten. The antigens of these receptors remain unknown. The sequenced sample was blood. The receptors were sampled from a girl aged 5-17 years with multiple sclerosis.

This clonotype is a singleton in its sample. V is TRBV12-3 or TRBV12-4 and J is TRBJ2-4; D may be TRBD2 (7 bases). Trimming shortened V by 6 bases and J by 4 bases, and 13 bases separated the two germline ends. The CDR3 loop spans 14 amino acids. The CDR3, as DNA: TGTGCCAGCAGCACCGGGGGGCCGAAAAACATTCAGTACTTC. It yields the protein CASSTGGPKNIQYF.

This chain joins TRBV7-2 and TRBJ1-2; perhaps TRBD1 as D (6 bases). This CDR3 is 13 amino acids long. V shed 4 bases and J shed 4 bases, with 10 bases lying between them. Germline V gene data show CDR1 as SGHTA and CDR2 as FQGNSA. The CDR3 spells CASSSTGCYGYTF. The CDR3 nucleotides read TGTGCCAGCAGCTCTACAGGGTGCTATGGCTACACCTTC.

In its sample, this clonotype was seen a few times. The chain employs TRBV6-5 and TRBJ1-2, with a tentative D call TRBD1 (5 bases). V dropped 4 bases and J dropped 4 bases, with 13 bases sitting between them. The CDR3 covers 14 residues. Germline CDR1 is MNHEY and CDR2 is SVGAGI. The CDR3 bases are TGTGCCAGCAGTTTCGGGACGGAAGCCTATGGCTACACCTTC. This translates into CASSFGTEAYGYTF.

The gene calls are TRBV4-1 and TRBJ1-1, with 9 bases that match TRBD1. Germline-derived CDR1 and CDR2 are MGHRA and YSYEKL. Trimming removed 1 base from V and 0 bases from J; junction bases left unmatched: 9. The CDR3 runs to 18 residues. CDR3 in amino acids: CASSQGWRTGDMNTEAFF. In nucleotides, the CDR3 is TGCGCCAGCAGCCAAGGTTGGCGGACAGGGGACATGAACACTGAAGCTTTCTTT.

This CDR3 is CASSWDRLDEQYF. DNA for the CDR3: TGTGCCAGCAGCTGGGACCGGCTGGACGAGCAGTACTTC. This chain joins TRBV7-9 and TRBJ2-1; either TRBD1 or TRBD2 may fit D (5 bases each). TRBJ2-7 matches the DNA end more closely, so the J call is doubtful. The CDR3 covers 13 residues. CDR1 and CDR2 (germline): SEHNR, FQNEAQ (reference sequence).

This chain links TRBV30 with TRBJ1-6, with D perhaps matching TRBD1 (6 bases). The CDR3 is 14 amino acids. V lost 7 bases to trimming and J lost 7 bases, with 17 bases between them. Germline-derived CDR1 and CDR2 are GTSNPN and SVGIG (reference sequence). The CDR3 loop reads CASDLRRGNSPLHF. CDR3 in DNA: TGTGCCTCGGACCTTAGAAGGGGGAATTCACCCCTCCACTTT.

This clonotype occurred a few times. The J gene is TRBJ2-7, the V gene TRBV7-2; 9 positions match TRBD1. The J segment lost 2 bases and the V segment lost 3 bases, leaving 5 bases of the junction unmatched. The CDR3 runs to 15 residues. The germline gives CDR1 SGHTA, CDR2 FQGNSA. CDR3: CASSFTTGGTYEQYF. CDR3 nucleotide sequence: TGTGCCAGCAGCTTCACCACAGGGGGCACCTACGAGCAGTACTTC.

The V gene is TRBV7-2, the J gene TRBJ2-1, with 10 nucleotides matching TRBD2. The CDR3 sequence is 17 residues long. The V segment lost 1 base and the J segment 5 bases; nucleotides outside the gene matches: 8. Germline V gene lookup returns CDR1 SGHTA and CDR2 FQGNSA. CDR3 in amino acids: CASSLVGRAGGHNEQFF. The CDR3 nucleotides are TGTGCCAGCAGCTTAGTGGGACGAGCGGGAGGGCACAATGAGCAGTTCTTC.

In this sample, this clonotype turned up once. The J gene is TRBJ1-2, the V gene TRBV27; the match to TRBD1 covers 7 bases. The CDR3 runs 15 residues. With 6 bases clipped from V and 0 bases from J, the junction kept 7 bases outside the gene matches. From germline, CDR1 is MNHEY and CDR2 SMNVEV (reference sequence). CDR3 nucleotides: TGTGCCAGCAGACCTTGGGACAGAACTAACTATGGCTACACCTTC. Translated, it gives CASRPWDRTNYGYTF.

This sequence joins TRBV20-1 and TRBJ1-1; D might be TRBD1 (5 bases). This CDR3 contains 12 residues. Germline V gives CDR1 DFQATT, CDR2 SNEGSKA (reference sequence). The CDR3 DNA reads TGCAGGGGTAATACAGGGAACACTGAAGCTTTCTTT. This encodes CRGNTGNTEAFF.

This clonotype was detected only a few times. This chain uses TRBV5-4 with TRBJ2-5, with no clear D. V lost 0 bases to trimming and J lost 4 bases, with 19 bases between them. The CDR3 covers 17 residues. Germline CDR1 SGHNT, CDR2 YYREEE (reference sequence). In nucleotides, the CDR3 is TGTGCCAGCAGCTTGGACGCAGCGCTAAGTCCACCAGAGACCCAGTACTTC. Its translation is CASSLDAALSPPETQYF. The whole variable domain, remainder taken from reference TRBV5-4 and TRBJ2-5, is ETGVTQSPTHLIKTRGQQVTLRCSSQSGHNTVSWYQQALGQGPQFIFQYYREEENGRGNFPPRFSGLQFPNYSSELNVNALELDDSALYLCASSLDAALSPPETQYFGPGTRLLVL.

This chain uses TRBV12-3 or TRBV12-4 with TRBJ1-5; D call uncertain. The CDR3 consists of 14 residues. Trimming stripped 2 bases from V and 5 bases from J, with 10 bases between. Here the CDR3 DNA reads TGTGCCAGCAGTTTAACGGGCGGGTATCAGCCCCAGCATTTT. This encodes CASSLTGGYQPQHF.